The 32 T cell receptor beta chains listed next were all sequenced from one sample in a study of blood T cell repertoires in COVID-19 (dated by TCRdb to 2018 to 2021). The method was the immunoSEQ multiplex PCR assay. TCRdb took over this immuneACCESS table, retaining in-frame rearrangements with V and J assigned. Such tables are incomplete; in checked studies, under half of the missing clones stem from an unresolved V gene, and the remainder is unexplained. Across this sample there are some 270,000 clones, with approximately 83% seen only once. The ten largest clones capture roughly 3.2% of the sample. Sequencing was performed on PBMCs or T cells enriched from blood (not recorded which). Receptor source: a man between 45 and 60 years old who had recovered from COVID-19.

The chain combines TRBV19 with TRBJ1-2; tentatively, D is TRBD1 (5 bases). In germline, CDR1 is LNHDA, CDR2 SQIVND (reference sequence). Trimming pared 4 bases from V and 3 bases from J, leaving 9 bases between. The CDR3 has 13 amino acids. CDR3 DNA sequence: TGTGCCAGTAGTACCGACAGATACTATGGCTACACCTTC. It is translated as CASSTDRYYGYTF.

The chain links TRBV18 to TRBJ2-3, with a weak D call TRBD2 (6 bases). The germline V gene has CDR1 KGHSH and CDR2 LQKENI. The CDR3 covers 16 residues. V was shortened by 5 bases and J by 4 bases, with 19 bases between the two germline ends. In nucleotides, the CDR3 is TGTGCCAGCTCATCCACTTCTAGCGATCGAGCAGATACGCAGTATTTT. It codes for CASSSTSSDRADTQYF.

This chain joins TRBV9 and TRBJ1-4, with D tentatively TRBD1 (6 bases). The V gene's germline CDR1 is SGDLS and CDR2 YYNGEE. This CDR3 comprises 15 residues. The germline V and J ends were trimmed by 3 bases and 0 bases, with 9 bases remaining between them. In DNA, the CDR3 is TGTGCCAGCAGCGCCAGGGGTGCAACTAATGAAAAACTGTTTTTT. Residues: CASSARGATNEKLFF.

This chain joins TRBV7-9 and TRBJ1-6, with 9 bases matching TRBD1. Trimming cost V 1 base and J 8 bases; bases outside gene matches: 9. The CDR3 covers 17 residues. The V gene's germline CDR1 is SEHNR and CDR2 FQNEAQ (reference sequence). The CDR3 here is CASSLDSSRDRDSPLHF. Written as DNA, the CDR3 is TGTGCCAGCAGCTTAGATAGTTCTAGGGACAGGGATTCACCCCTCCACTTT.

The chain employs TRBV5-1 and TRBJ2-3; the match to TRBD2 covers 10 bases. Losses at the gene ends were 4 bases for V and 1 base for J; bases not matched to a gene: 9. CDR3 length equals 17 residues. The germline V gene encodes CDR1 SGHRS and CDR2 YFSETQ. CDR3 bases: TGCGCCAGCAGCGTTGGGGGGCTAGCGGGAGGCACAGATACGCAGTATTTT. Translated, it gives CASSVGGLAGGTDTQYF.

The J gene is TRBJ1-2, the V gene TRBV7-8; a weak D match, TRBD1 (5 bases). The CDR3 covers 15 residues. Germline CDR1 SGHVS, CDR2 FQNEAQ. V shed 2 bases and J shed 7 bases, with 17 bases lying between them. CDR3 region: CASSLRASGGGGYTF. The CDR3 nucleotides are TGTGCCAGCAGCTTAAGAGCCTCGGGGGGTGGTGGCTACACCTTC.

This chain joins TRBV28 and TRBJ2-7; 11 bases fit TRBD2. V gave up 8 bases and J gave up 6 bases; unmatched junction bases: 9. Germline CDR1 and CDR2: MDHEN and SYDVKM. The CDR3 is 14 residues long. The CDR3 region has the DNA TGTGCCAGCGGCTCTAGCGGGAGGTTTGGCGAGCAGTACTTC. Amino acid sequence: CASGSSGRFGEQYF.

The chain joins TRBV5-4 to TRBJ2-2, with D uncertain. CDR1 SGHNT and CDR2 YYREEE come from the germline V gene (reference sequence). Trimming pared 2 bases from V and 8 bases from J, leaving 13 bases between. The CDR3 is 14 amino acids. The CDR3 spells CASSFWARRGELFF. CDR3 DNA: TGTGCCAGCAGCTTTTGGGCCCGAAGGGGGGAGCTGTTTTTT.

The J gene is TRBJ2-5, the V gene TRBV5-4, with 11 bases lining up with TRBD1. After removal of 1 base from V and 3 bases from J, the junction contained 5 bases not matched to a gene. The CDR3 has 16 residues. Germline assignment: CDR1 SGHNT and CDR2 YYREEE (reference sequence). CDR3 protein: CASSLRDRGGEETQYF. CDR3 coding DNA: TGTGCCAGCAGCTTGCGGGACAGGGGGGGGGAAGAGACCCAGTACTTC.

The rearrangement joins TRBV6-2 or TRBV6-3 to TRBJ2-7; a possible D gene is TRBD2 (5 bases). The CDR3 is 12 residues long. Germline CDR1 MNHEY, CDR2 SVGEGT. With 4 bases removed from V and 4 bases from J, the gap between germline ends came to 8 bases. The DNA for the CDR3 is TGTGCCAGCAGTTCTAGCCGGTACGAGCAGTACTTC. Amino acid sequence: CASSSSRYEQYF.

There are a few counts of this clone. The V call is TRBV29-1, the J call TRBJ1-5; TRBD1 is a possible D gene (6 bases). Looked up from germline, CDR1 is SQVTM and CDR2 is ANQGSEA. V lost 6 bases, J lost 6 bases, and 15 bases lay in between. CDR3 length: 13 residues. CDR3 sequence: CSVQGTIGQPQHF. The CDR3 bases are TGCAGCGTGCAGGGGACGATAGGTCAGCCCCAGCATTTT.

In nucleotides, the CDR3 is TGCGCCAGCAGCCCGGCCGGGGTGGAGGGGCAGCAGGAATTCTTC. It is translated as CASSPAGVEGQQEFF. The chain uses TRBV4-1 and TRBJ2-1, with D possibly TRBD2 on 6 matching bases. Trimming shortened V by 4 bases and J by 16 bases, and 26 bases separated the two germline ends. Germline CDR1 is MGHRA and CDR2 is YSYEKL. The CDR3 runs to 15 residues.

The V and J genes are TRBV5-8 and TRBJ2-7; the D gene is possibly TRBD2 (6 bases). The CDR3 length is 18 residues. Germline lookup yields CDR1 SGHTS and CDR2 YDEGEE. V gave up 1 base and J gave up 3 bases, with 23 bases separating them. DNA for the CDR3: TGTGCCAGCAGCTTGCCAGGGTCTCCCGGGGCGGGAAACTACGAGCAGTACTTC. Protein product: CASSLPGSPGAGNYEQYF. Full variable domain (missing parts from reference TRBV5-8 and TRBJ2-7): EAGVTQSPTHLIKTRGQQATLRCSPISGHTSVYWYQQALGLGLQFLLWYDEGEERNRGNFPPRFSGRQFPNYSSELNVNALELEDSALYLCASSLPGSPGAGNYEQYFGPGTRLTVT.

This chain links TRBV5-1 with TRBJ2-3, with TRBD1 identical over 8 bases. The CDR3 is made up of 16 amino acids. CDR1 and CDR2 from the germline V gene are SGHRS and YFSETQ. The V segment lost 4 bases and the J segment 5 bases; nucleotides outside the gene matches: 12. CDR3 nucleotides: TGCGCCAGCAGCCGCACCCCGGGACAGGTTCTAGATACGCAGTATTTT. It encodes CASSRTPGQVLDTQYF.

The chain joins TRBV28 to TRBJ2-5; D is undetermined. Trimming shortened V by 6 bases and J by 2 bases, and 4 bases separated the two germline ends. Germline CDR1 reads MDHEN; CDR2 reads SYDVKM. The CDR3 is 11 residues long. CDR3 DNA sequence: TGTGCCAGCAGGTCACAAGAGACCCAGTACTTC. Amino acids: CASRSQETQYF. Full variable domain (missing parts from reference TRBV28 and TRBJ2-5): DVKVTQSSRYLVKRTGEKVFLECVQDMDHENMFWYRQDPGLGLRLIYFSYDVKMKEKGDIPEGYSVSREKKERFSLILESASTNQTSMYLCASRSQETQYFGPGTRLLVL.

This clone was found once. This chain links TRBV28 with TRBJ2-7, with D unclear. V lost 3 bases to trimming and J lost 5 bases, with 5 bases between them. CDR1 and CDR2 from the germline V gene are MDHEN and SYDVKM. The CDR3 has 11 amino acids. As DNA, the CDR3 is TGTGCCAGCAGTTTCATCCACGAGCAGTACTTC. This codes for CASSFIHEQYF. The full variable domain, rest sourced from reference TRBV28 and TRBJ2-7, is DVKVTQSSRYLVKRTGEKVFLECVQDMDHENMFWYRQDPGLGLRLIYFSYDVKMKEKGDIPEGYSVSREKKERFSLILESASTNQTSMYLCASSFIHEQYFGPGTRLTVT.

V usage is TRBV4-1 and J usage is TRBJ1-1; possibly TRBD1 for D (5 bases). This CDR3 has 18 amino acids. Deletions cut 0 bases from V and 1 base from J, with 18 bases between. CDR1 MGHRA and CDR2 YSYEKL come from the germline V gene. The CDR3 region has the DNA TGCGCCAGCAGCCAAGACGCTGCTGCGGGGGAAGCGAACACTGAAGCTTTCTTT. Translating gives CASSQDAAAGEANTEAFF.

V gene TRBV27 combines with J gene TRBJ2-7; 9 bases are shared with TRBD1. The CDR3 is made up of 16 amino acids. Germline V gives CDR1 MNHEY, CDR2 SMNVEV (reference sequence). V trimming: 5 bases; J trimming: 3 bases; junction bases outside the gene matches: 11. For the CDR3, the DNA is TGTGCCAGCAGTCCGCTAGACAGGGGGATCGACTACGAGCAGTACTTC. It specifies CASSPLDRGIDYEQYF.

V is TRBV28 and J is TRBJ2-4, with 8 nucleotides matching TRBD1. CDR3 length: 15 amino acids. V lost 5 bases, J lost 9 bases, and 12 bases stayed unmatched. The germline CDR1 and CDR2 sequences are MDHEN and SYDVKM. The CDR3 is CASSTSRDRWSIQYF. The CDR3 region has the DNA TGTGCCAGCAGTACCTCCCGGGACAGGTGGAGCATTCAGTACTTC.

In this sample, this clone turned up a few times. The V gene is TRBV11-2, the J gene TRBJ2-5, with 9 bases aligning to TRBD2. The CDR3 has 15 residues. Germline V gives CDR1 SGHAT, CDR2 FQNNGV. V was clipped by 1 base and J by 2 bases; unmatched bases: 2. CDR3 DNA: TGTGCCAGCAGCTTAGGACTAGCGGAACAAGAGACCCAGTACTTC. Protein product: CASSLGLAEQETQYF.

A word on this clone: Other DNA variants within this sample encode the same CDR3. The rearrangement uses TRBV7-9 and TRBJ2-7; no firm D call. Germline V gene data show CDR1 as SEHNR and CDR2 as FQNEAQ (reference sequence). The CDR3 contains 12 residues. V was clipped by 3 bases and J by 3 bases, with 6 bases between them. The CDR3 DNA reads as TGTGCCAGCAGCTTCGGTAGCTACGAGCAGTACTTC. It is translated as CASSFGSYEQYF.

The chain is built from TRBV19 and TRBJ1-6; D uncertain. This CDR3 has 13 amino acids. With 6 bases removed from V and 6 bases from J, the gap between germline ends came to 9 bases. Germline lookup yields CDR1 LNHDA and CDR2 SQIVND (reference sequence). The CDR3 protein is CASRSAGNSPLHF. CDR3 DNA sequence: TGTGCCAGTAGATCCGCCGGTAATTCACCCCTCCACTTT.

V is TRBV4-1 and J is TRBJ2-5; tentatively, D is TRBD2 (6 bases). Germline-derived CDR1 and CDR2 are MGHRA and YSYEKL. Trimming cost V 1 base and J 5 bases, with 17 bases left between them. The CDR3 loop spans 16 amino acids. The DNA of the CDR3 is TGCGCCAGCAGCCAAGGTTTGACTCGGGGGAGGGAGACCCAGTACTTC. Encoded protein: CASSQGLTRGRETQYF.

This chain's CDR3 is CASRPAGTKYNEQFF. The CDR3 DNA reads TGTGCCAGCAGACCGGCCGGGACTAAGTACAATGAGCAGTTCTTC. This chain links TRBV3-1 (or the pseudogene TRBV3-2) with TRBJ2-1, with 7 positions matching TRBD2. The V and J ends lost 6 bases and 4 bases, in that order; junction bases with no gene match: 9. The CDR3 runs 15 residues. Germline V gene lookup returns CDR1 LGHDT and CDR2 YNNKEL (reference sequence).

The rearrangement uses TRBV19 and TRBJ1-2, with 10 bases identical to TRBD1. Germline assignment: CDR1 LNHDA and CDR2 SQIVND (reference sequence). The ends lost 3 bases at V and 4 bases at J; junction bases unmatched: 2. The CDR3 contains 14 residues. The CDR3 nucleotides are TGTGCCAGTAGTATGGGACAGGGGTTCTATGGCTACACCTTC. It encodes CASSMGQGFYGYTF.

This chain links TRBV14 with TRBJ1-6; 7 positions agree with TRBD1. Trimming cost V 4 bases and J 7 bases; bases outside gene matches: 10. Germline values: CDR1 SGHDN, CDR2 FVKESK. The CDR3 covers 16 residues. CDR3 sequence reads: CASSPALGQRNSPLHF. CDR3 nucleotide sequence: TGTGCCAGCAGCCCCGCCCTGGGACAGCGAAATTCACCCCTCCACTTT.

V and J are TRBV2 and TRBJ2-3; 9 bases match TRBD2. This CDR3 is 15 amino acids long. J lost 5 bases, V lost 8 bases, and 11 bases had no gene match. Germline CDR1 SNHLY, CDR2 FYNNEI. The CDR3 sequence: CASYRSGSGKDTQYF. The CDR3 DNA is TGTGCCAGCTACCGTAGCGGGAGTGGTAAAGATACGCAGTATTTT.

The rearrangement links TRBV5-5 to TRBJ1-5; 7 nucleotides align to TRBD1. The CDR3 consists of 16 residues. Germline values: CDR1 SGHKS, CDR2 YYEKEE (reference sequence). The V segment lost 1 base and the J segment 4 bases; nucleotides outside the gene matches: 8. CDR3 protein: CASSLWTGTDNQPQHF. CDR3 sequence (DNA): TGTGCCAGCAGCTTGTGGACCGGGACAGATAATCAGCCCCAGCATTTT.

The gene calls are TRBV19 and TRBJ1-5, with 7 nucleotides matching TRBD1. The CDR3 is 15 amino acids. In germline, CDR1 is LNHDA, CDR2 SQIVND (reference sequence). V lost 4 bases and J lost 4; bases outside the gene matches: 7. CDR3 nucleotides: TGTGCCAGTAGTACACTGACAGGGCAAAATCAGCCCCAGCATTTT. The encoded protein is CASSTLTGQNQPQHF.

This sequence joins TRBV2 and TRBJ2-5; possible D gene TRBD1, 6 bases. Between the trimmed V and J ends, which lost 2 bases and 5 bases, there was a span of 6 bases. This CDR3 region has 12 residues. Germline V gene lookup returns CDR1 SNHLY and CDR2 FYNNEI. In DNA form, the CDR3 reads TGTGCCAGCAGTGAAAGGGGGGAGACCCAGTACTTC. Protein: CASSERGETQYF.

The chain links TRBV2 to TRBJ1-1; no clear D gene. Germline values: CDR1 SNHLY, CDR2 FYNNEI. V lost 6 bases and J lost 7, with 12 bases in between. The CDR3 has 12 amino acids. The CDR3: CASRSGSLEAFF. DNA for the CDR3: TGTGCCAGCAGGTCAGGAAGCCTTGAAGCTTTCTTT.

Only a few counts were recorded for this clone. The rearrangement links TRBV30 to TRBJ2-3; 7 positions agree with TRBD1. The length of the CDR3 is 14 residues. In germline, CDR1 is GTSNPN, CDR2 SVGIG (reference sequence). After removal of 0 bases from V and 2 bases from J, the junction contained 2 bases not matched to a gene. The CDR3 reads CAWSVGTDTDTQYF. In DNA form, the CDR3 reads TGTGCCTGGAGTGTAGGGACAGACACAGATACGCAGTATTTT. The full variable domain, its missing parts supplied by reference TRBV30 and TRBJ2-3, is SQTIHQWPATLVQPVGSPLSLECTVEGTSNPNLYWYRQAAGRGLQLLFYSVGIGQISSEVPQNLSASRPQDRQFILSSKKLLLSDSGFYLCAWSVGTDTDTQYFGPGTRLTVL.